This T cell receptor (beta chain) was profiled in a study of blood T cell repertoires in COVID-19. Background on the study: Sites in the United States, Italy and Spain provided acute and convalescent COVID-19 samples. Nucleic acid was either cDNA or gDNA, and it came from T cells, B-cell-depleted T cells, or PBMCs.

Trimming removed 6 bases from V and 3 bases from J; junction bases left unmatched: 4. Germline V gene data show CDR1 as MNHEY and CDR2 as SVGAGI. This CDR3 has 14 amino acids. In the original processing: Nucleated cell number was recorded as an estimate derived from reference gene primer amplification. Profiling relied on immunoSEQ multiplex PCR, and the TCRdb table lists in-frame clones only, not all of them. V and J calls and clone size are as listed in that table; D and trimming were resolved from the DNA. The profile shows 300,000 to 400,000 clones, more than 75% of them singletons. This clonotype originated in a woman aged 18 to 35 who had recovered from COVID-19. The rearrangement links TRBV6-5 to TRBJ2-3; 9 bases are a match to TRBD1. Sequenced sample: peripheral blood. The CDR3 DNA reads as TGTGCCAGCAGAAGGACAGGGGAGACAGATACGCAGTATTTT. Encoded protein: CASRRTGETDTQYF.